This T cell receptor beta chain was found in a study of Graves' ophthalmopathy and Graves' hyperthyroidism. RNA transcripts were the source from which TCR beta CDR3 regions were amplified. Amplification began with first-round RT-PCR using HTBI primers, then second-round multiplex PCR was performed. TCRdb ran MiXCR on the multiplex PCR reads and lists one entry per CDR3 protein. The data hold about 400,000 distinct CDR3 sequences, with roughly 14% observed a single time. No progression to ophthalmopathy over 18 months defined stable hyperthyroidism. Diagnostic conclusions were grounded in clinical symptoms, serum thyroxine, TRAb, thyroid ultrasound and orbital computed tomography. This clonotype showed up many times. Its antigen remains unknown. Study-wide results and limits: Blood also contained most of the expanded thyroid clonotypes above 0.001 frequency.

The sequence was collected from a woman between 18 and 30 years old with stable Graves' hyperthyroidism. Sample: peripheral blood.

The CDR3 loop reads CASSYTETQYF. In DNA, the CDR3 is TGTGCCAGCAGTTACACGGAGACCCAGTACTTC. The genes are TRBV6-2 or TRBV6-3 and TRBJ2-5, with unresolved D. Trimming took off 2 bases at V and 5 bases at J, with 3 bases between the two ends. The CDR3 runs 11 residues. Germline V CDR1 and CDR2: MNHEY, SVGEGT.